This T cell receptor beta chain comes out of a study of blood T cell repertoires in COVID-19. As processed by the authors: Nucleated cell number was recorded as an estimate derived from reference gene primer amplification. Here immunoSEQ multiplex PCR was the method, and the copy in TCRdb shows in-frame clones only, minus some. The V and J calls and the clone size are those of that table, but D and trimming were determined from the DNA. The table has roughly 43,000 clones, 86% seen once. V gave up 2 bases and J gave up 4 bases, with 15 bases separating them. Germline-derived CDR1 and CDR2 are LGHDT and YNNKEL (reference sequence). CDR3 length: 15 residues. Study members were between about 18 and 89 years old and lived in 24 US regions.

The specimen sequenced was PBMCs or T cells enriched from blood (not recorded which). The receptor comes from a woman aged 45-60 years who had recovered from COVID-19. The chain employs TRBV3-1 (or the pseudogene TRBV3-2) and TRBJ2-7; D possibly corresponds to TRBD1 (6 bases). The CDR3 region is CASSQWSRGVYEQYF. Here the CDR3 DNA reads TGTGCCAGCAGCCAATGGAGCAGGGGAGTTTACGAGCAGTACTTC.